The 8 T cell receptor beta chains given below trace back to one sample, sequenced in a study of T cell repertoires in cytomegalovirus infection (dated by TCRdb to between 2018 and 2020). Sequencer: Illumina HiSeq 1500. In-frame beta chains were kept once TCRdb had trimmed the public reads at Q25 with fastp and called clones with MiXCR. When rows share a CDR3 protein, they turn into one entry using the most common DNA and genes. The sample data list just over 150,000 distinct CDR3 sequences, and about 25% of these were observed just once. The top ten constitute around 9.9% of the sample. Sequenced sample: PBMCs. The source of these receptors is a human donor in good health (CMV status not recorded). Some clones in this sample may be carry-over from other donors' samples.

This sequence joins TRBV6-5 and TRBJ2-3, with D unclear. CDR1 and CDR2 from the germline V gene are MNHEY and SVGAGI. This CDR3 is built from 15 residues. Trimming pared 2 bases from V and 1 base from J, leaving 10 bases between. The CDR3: CASSYEVGGTDTQYF. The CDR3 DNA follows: TGTGCCAGCAGTTACGAGGTCGGAGGCACAGATACGCAGTATTTT.

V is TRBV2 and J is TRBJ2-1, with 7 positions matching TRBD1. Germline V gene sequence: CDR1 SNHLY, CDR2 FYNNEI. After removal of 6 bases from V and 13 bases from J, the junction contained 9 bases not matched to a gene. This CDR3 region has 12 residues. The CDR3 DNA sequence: TGTGCCAGCAGCGACCGGGACAGATCCCAGTTCTTC. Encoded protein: CASSDRDRSQFF.

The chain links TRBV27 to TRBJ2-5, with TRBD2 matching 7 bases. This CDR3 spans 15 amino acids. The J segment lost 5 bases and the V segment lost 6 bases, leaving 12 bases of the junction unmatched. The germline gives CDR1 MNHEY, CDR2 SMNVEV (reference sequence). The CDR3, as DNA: TGTGCCAGCAGACCAACTAGCAAGGGAGGGGAGACCCAGTACTTC. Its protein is CASRPTSKGGETQYF.

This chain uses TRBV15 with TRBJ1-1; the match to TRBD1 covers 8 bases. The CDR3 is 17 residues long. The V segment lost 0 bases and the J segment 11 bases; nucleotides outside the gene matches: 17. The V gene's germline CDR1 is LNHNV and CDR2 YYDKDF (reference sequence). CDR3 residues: CATSRDRVGTGGSVAFF. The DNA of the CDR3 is TGTGCCACCAGCAGAGATCGAGTGGGGACAGGCGGTTCGGTTGCTTTCTTT.

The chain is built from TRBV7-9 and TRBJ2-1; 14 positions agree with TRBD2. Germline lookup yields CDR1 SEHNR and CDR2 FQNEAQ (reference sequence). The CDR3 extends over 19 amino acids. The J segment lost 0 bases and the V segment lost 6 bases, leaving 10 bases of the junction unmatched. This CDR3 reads CASRTSGGAMDFSYNEQFF. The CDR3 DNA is TGTGCCAGCAGGACTAGCGGGGGGGCCATGGACTTCTCCTACAATGAGCAGTTCTTC. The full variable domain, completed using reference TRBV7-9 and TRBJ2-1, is DTGVSQNPRHKITKRGQNVTFRCDPISEHNRLYWYRQTLGQGPEFLTYFQNEAQLEKSRLLSDRFSAERPKGSFSTLEIQRTEQGDSAMYLCASRTSGGAMDFSYNEQFFGPGTRLTVL.

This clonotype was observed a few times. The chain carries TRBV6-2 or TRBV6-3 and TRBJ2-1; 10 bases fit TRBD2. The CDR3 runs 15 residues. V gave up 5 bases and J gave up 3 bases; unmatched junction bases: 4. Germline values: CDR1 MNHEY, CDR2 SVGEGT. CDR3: CASSRLAGIYNEQFF. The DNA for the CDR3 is TGTGCCAGCAGTCGACTAGCGGGCATCTACAATGAGCAGTTCTTC.

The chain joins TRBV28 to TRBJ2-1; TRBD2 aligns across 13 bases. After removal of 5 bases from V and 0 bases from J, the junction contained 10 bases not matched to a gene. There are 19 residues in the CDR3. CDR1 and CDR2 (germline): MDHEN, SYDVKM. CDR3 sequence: CASSAGLAGALSSYNEQFF. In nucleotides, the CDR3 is TGTGCCAGCAGTGCCGGACTAGCGGGAGCTTTAAGCTCCTACAATGAGCAGTTCTTC.

In nucleotides, the CDR3 is TGCAGTGCTATGACAGGGGGCTACAATGAGCAGTTCTTC. Encoded protein: CSAMTGGYNEQFF. The genes are TRBV20-1 and TRBJ2-1; TRBD1 aligns across 9 bases. Germline V gives CDR1 DFQATT, CDR2 SNEGSKA (reference sequence). V shed 4 bases, J shed 3 bases, and the junction held 1 base outside the gene matches. The CDR3 is 13 amino acids.